This T cell receptor beta chain emerged from a study of T cells in Graves' hyperthyroidism and ophthalmopathy. CDR1 and CDR2 (germline): SNHLY, FYNNEI. Trimming stripped 7 bases from V and 7 bases from J, with 11 bases between. CDR3 length: 12 residues. Ten or more counts support this clonotype. Its target is unknown. Study-wide results and limits: The majority of expanded thyroid clonotypes above 0.001 also appeared in blood. Ophthalmopathy and stable hyperthyroidism were separated by a 13 V-J model.

Regions amplified from RNA transcripts were the TCR beta CDR3 regions. Initially, a first-round RT-PCR of the TCR CDR3 employed the HTBI primer set. From the multiplex PCR reads, TCRdb called clonotypes with MiXCR, one entry per CDR3 protein. The data show approximately 420,000 distinct CDR3 sequences, 15% seen once. Patients with uncontrolled infections, other autoimmune diseases, pregnancy or lactation were excluded. Diagnoses were established using clinical symptoms, serum thyroxine and TRAb, thyroid ultrasound and orbital computed tomography. The rearrangement uses TRBV2 and TRBJ2-1; D not resolved. This receptor was obtained from a woman in her twenties or thirties with Graves' hyperthyroidism. Sequenced material: blood. As DNA, the CDR3 is TGTGCCAGCATCGAGTTCGGAAATGAGCAGTTCTTC. It translates to CASIEFGNEQFF.